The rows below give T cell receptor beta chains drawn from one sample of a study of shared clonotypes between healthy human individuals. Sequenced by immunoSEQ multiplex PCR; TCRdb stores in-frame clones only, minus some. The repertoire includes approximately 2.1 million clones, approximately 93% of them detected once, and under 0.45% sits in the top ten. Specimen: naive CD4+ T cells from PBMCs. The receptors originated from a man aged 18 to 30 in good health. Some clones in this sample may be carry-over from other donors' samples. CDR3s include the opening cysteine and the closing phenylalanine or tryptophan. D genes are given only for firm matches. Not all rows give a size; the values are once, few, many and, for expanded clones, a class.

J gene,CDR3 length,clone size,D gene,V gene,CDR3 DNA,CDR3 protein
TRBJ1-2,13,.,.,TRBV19,TGTGCCAGTAGTACTACAGGGAACTATGGCTACACCTTC,CASSTTGNYGYTF
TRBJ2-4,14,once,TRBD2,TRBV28,TGTGCCAGCAGTTTAGGGGGGGGAGGGAACATTCAGTACTTC,CASSLGGGGNIQYF
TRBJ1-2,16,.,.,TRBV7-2,TGTGCCAGCACCTCCCCGGGGCAGGGATTATTGCGCGGCTACACCTTC,CASTSPGQGLLRGYTF
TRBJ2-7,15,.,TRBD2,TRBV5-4,TGTGCCAGCAGCTCTCCGGGACTAGCGGTCTACGAGCAGTACTTC,CASSSPGLAVYEQYF
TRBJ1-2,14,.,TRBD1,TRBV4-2,TGTGCCAGCAGCCAAGCAGGGGGCGAACATGGCTACACCTTC,CASSQAGGEHGYTF
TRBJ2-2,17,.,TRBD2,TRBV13,TGTGCCAGCAGCTTAGTACCCAGCGGGAGTAACACCGGGGAGCTGTTTTTT,CASSLVPSGSNTGELFF
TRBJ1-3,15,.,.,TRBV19,TGTGCCAGTAGTATCATAGGGGCCTCTGGAAACACCATATATTTT,CASSIIGASGNTIYF
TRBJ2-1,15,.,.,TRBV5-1,TGCGCCAGCAGCTTAGGACCGGAGCTGGGGAATGAGCAGTTCTTC,CASSLGPELGNEQFF
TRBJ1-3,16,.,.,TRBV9,TGTGCCAGCAGCGTAGGCGGCCTCGGGGCAGGAAACACCATATATTTT,CASSVGGLGAGNTIYF
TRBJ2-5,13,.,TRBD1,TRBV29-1,TGCAGCGCGACCGGACAGGCCTGGGAGACCCAGTACTTC,CSATGQAWETQYF
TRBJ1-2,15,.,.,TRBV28,TGTGCCAGCAGTTTATCCGCACATGGGTCTGTGGGCTACACCTTC,CASSLSAHGSVGYTF
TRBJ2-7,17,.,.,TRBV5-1,TGCGCCAGCAGCAAGAATCAGGGACGTGGGGGCTCCTACGAGCAGTACTTC,CASSKNQGRGGSYEQYF
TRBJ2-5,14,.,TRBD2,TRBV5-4,TGTGCCAGCAGCTCGAAGACTAGCGGGGAGACCCAGTACTTC,CASSSKTSGETQYF
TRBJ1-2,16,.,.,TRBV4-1,TGCGCCAGCAGCCAAGAACCGGGTGTTGAGTACTATGGCTACACCTTC,CASSQEPGVEYYGYTF
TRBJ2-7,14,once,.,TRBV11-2,TGTGCCAGCGAAAATCCAGGGAAATCCTACGAGCAGTACTTC,CASENPGKSYEQYF
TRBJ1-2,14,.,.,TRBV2,TGTGCCAGCAGGGACCACGGACAGAGCTATGGCTACACCTTC,CASRDHGQSYGYTF
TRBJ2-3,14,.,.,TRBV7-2,TGTGCCAGCAGCCTTACGGGACTCAGATATGCGCAGTATTTT,CASSLTGLRYAQYF
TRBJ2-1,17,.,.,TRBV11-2,TGTGCCAGCAGCTTACGGTCTAGCAGACTCTCCTACAATGAGCAGTTCTTC,CASSLRSSRLSYNEQFF
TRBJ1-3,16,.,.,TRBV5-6,TGTGCCAGCAGCTTGGCAGGTCTGCACTCTGGAAACACCATATATTTT,CASSLAGLHSGNTIYF
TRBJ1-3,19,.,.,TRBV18,TGTGCCAGCTCACCGAGGGAACAGGGTTCCTTTCTCTTGACGAACACCATATATTTT,CASSPREQGSFLLTNTIYF
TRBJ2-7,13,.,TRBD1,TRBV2,TGTGCCAGCCAGACAGGGATTGTTACCGAGCAGTACTTC,CASQTGIVTEQYF
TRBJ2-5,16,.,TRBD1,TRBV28,TGTGCCAGCAGTGGCCCGGGACAGGGGGACCAAGAGACCCAGTACTTC,CASSGPGQGDQETQYF
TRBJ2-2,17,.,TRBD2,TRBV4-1,TGCGCCAGCAGCCATGGCCGAGCGGGAGGGCCGACCGGGGAGCTGTTTTTT,CASSHGRAGGPTGELFF
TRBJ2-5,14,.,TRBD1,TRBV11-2,TGTGCCAGCATCCCGACAGGGGGCGAAGAGACCCAGTACTTC,CASIPTGGEETQYF
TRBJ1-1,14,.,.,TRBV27,TGTGCCAGCAGTTTATCGCCCATGAACACTGAAGCTTTCTTT,CASSLSPMNTEAFF
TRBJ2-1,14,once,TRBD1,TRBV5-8,TGTGCCAGCAGCCATGGGACAGTATACAATGAGCAGTTCTTC,CASSHGTVYNEQFF
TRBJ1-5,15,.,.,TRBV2,TGTGCCAGCAGTGAACAGGGGAGGGTCAATCAGCCCCAGCATTTT,CASSEQGRVNQPQHF
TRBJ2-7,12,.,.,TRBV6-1,TGTGCCAGCAGCCTGGGGGCCTACGAGCAGTACTTC,CASSLGAYEQYF
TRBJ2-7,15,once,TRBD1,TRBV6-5,TGTGCCAGCAGGACAGGGGAGCCCCCCTCCTACGAGCAGTACTTC,CASRTGEPPSYEQYF
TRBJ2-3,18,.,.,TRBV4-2,TGTGCCAGCAGCTCCCGGGGTTTTAGCGGAGGCGGCACAGATACGCAGTATTTT,CASSSRGFSGGGTDTQYF
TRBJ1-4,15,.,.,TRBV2,TGTGCCAGCAGTGAAGCGTGGGGAAAGGGTGAAAAACTGTTTTTT,CASSEAWGKGEKLFF
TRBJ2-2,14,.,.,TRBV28,TGTGCCAGCAGTTCGGGCCAACTGACCGGGGAGCTGTTTTTT,CASSSGQLTGELFF
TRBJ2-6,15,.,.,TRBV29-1,TGCAGCGTTGGGCGGAGGGCCTCTGGGGCCAACGTCCTGACTTTC,CSVGRRASGANVLTF
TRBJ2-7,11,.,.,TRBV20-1,TGCAGTGGGGCTAGCGTTAGCGAGCAGTACTTC,CSGASVSEQYF
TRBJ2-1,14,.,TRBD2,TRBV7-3,TGTGCCAGCAGTAGATTAGCGGGAGCAAATGAGCAGTTCTTC,CASSRLAGANEQFF
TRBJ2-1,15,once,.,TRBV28,TGTGCCAGCAGTTTAAAAACCCCCTCCTACAATGAGCAGTTCTTC,CASSLKTPSYNEQFF
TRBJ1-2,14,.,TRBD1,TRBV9,TGTGCCAGCAGCGTACTGGGACAGGGTTCCGGCTACACCTTC,CASSVLGQGSGYTF
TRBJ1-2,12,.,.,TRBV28,TGTGCCAGCAGTTTAGCGGGGGGAGGCTACACCTTC,CASSLAGGGYTF
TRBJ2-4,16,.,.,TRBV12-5,TGTGCTAGTGGTTTGGTATCGCGGCCAGCCAAAAACATTCAGTACTTC,CASGLVSRPAKNIQYF
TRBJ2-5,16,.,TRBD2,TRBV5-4,TGTGCCAGCAGCTTGGGGGTAGCGGGAGTAGGGGAGACCCAGTACTTC,CASSLGVAGVGETQYF
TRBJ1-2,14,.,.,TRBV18,TGTGCCAGCTCACCAGTGTTAGTTAACTATGGCTACACCTTC,CASSPVLVNYGYTF
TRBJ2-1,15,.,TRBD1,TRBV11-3,TGTGCCAGCAGCTTAGGACAGGGCTCCTACAATGAGCAGTTCTTC,CASSLGQGSYNEQFF
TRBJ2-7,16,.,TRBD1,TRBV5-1,TGCGCCAGCAGCTTGGTTTTATCCGGACAGGCGGGTGAGCAGTACTTC,CASSLVLSGQAGEQYF
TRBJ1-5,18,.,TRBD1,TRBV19,TGTGCCAGTAGTATAGGGGCAGGGGGCTGGTACAGCAATCAGCCCCAGCATTTT,CASSIGAGGWYSNQPQHF
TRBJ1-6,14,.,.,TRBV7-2,TGTGCCAGCAGCTTAGGGACCTCTAATTCACCCCTCCACTTT,CASSLGTSNSPLHF
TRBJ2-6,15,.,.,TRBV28,TGTGCCAGCAGTCCTCCCCGGGCTGGGGCCAACGTCCTGACTTTC,CASSPPRAGANVLTF
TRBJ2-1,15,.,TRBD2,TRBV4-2,TGTGCCAGCAGCACTACCGGGACTAGGGACAATGAGCAGTTCTTC,CASSTTGTRDNEQFF
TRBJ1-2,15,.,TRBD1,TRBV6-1,TGTGCCAGCAGCACAGGGGGTAGCTCCTTCTATGGCTACACCTTC,CASSTGGSSFYGYTF
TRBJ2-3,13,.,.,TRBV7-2,TGTGCCAGCAGGGCTTTCCCGGGAGATACGCAGTATTTT,CASRAFPGDTQYF
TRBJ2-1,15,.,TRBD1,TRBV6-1,TGTGCCAGCAGCGTGAACAGGGGAACCTACAATGAGCAGTTCTTC,CASSVNRGTYNEQFF
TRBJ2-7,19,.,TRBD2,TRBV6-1,TGTGCCAGCAGTGAAGCGACTAGCGGGAGGATTTTAACACTGTACGAGCAGTACTTC,CASSEATSGRILTLYEQYF
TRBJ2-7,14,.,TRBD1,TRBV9,TGTGCCAGCAACTTGGGACAGGGGGTCGGTGAGCAGTACTTC,CASNLGQGVGEQYF
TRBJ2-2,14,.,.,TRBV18,TGTGCCAGCTCACCGATCGCGAACACCGGGGAGCTGTTTTTT,CASSPIANTGELFF
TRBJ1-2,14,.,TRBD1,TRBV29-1,TGCAGCGTTGCGAGACAGGGACCTAACTATGGCTACACCTTC,CSVARQGPNYGYTF
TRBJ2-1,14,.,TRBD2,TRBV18,TGTGCCAGCTCACCCACTAGCGGTGGGGATGAGCAGTTCTTC,CASSPTSGGDEQFF